This TCR beta chain was observed in a study of T-cell reconstitution after alpha-beta-depleted transplantation in children. Trimming shortened V by 6 bases and J by 4 bases, and 18 bases separated the two germline ends. The CDR3 has 15 amino acids. Germline V gene sequence: CDR1 DFQATT, CDR2 SNEGSKA (reference sequence). Unique molecular identifiers were built into the TCRbeta library. TCRdb fed the PCR reads into MiXCR, producing one record per CDR3 protein. The sample has 530,000 or so distinct CDR3 sequences, roughly 27% seen once. The input for sequencing was PBMCs, taken before TCRalphabeta/CD19-depleted stem cell transplant. The clonotype was recovered from a boy under two years old with Wiskott-Aldrich syndrome, due to receive a stem cell transplant. The gene calls are TRBV20-1 and TRBJ1-4; D ambiguous. This chain's CDR3 is CSAAPDSTFNEKLFF. CDR3 sequence (DNA): TGCAGTGCCGCCCCAGACTCTACGTTTAATGAAAAACTGTTTTTT.